This TCR beta chain was sequenced during a study of cytomegalovirus exposure and HLA in healthy donors. Findings of the study overall: Later analysis demonstrated an association between a missense DCLRE1C variant and TCR beta V- and J-gene trimming.

Although they were nominally healthy when sampled, donors likely had unrecorded immune exposures. PCR involved 60 Vbeta and 13 Jbeta primers. Assay used: immunoSEQ multiplex PCR; TCRdb lists only in-frame clones, some missing. The sample holds approximately 100,000 clones, over 60% seen once. A word on this clone: Its antigen remains unknown.

This clonotype originated in a female donor in good health and CMV-seronegative. Sequenced material: PBMCs.

The DNA for the CDR3 is TGTGCCAGCAGCTTAGTTTCTTTCGGTAGGGGGAGGGACACTGAAGCTTTCTTT. It codes for CASSLVSFGRGRDTEAFF. The genes are TRBV7-9 and TRBJ1-1, with D maybe TRBD1 (6 bases). Germline V gene lookup returns CDR1 SEHNR and CDR2 FQNEAQ (reference sequence). This CDR3 spans 18 amino acids. The germline V and J ends were trimmed by 1 base and 3 bases, with 21 bases remaining between them.